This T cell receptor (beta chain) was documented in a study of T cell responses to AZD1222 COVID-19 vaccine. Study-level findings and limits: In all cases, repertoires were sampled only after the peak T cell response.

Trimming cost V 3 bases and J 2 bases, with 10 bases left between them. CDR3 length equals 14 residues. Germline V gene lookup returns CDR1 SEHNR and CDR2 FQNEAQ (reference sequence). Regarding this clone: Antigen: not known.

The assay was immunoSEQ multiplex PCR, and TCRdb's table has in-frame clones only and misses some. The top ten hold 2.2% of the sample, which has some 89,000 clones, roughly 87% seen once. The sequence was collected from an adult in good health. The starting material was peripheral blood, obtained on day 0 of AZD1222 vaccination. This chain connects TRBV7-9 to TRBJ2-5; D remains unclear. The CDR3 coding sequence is TGTGCCAGCAGCTTTGTCCGCCAACAAGAGACCCAGTACTTC. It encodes CASSFVRQQETQYF.